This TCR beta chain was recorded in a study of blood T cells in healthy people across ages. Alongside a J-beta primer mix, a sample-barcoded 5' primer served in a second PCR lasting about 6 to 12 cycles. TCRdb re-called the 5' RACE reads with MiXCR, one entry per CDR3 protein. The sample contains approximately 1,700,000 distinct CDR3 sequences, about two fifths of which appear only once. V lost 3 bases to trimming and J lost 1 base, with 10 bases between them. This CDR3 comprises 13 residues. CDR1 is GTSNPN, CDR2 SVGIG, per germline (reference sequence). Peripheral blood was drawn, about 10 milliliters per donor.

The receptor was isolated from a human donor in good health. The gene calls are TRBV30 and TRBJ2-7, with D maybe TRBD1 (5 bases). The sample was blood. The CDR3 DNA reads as TGTGCCTGGAGCGAAGGGGTTTCCTACGAGCAGTACTTC. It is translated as CAWSEGVSYEQYF. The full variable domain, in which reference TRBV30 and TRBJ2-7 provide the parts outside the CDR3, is SQTIHQWPATLVQPVGSPLSLECTVEGTSNPNLYWYRQAAGRGLQLLFYSVGIGQISSEVPQNLSASRPQDRQFILSSKKLLLSDSGFYLCAWSEGVSYEQYFGPGTRLTVT.